Each of the 5 T cell receptor beta chains below was sequenced from the same sample in a study of neurological immune-mediated disorders. TCRdb re-called the 5' RACE reads with MiXCR, one entry per CDR3 protein. The sample lists over 11,000 distinct CDR3 sequences, approximately 7.6% seen once, with about 24% in the top ten. The sequenced sample consisted of CD8+ T cells from blood. All receptors derive from a woman in her thirties or forties in good health.

In this sample, this clonotype turned up many times. Written as DNA, the CDR3 is TGTGCCAGCACCTACGAGGGCAGGGGAAAAGAGACCCAGTACTTC. As protein: CASTYEGRGKETQYF. The rearrangement links TRBV6-2 or TRBV6-3 to TRBJ2-5; maybe TRBD1 (6 bases). Germline assignment: CDR1 MNHEY and CDR2 SVGEGT. V lost 7 bases and J lost 3, with 18 bases in between. This CDR3 comprises 15 residues.

The table lists this clonotype with many counts. The gene calls are TRBV11-2 and TRBJ1-2, with a tentative D call TRBD1 (5 bases). With 5 bases removed from V and 5 bases from J, the gap between germline ends came to 18 bases. Germline-derived CDR1 and CDR2 are SGHAT and FQNNGV. This CDR3 region has 15 residues. CDR3 in amino acids: CASSPSVRGAYGYTF. The DNA for the CDR3 is TGTGCCAGCAGCCCCAGTGTGCGGGGCGCTTATGGCTACACCTTC.

This clonotype was recorded at least ten times. The V and J genes are TRBV12-3 or TRBV12-4 and TRBJ2-2, with D perhaps matching TRBD2 (6 bases). Trimming left V 6 bases short and J 6 bases short, with 17 bases between. The CDR3 length is 15 residues. The CDR3 is CASSSGLPAAGELFF. The CDR3 nucleotides read TGTGCCAGCAGCTCGGGACTCCCTGCCGCCGGGGAGCTGTTTTTT.

This clonotype has at least ten counts. The rearrangement joins TRBV12-3 or TRBV12-4 to TRBJ2-5, with D perhaps matching TRBD2 (5 bases). V was clipped by 3 bases and J by 4 bases, with 15 bases between them. CDR3 length: 15 residues. The CDR3 is CASSFPRSGRETQYF. For the CDR3, the DNA is TGTGCCAGCAGTTTCCCCCGAAGCGGTCGAGAGACCCAGTACTTC.

This clonotype was recorded many times. The chain has TRBV20-1 and TRBJ2-7; weak D call: TRBD1 (5 bases). V lost 3 bases and J 3 bases, leaving 12 bases between the germline ends. Per the germline V gene, CDR1 is DFQATT and CDR2 is SNEGSKA (reference sequence). The CDR3 spans 13 residues. CDR3 in amino acids: CSASRVLRYEQYF. The CDR3 DNA reads TGCAGTGCTAGCAGGGTCCTCCGCTACGAGCAGTACTTC.